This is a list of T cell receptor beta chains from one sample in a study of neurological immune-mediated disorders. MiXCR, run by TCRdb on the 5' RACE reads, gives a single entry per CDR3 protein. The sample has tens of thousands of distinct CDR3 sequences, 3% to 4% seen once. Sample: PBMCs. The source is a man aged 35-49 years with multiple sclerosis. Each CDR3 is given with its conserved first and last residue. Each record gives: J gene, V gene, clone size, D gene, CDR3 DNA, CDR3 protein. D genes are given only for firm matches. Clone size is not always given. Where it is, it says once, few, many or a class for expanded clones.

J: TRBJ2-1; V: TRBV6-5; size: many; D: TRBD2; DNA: TGTGCCAGCAGGTCCGGGACTAGCGTTTACAATGAGCAGTTCTTC; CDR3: CASRSGTSVYNEQFF
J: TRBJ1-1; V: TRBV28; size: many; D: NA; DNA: TGTGCCAGCAGTACAGGAGACACTGAAGCTTTCTTT; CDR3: CASSTGDTEAFF
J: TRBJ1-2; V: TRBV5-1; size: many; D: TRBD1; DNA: TGCGCCAGCAGCTTGGCCCCCCCCGGGGCGACAGGGCTAAACTATGGCTACACCTTC; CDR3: CASSLAPPGATGLNYGYTF
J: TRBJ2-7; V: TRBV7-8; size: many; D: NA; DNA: TGTGCCAGCAGCTTAGTCGCAGGGGACTCCTACGAGCAGTACTTC; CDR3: CASSLVAGDSYEQYF
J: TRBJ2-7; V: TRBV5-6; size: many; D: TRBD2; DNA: TGTGCCAGCAGCGAGGTAGGGGGGACTAGCGAACTCTACGAGCAGTACTTC; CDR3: CASSEVGGTSELYEQYF
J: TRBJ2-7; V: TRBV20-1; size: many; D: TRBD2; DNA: TGCAGTGCTTCTAGCGGGTATCGGTGGGAGCAGTACTTC; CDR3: CSASSGYRWEQYF
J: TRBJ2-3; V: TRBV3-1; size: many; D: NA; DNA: TGTGCCAGCAGCCCCCGGACAGACGTAGATACGCAGTATTTT; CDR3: CASSPRTDVDTQYF
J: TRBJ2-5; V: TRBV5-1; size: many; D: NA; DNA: TGCGCCAGCAGCTTGTTCGGGATACAAGAGACCCAGTACTTC; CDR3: CASSLFGIQETQYF
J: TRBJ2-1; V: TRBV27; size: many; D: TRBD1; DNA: TGTGCCAGCGGACAGGTGCTCAATGAGCAGTTCTTC; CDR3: CASGQVLNEQFF
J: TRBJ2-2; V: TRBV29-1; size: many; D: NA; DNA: TGCAGCGTTGAGCCTTACAGGGACACCGGGGAGCTGTTTTTT; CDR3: CSVEPYRDTGELFF
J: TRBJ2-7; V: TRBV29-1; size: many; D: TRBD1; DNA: TGCAGCGTCCTGGGACAGGGGGCCTACGAGCAGTACTTC; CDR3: CSVLGQGAYEQYF
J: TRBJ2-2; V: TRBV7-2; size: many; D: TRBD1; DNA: TGTGCCAGCAGCTCGGGACAGACGAACACCGGGGAGCTGTTTTTT; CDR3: CASSSGQTNTGELFF
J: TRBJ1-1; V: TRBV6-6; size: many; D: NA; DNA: TGTGCCAGCAGGCCACAGGGCCCCGACACTGAAGCTTTCTTT; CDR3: CASRPQGPDTEAFF
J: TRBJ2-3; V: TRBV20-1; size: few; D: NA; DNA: TGCAGTGCTAGTCCCTACCCGAATACAGATACGCAGTATTTT; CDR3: CSASPYPNTDTQYF
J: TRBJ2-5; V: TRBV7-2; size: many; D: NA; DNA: TGTGCCAGCAGCTTAGGCAGCCTTGGGACCCAGTACTTC; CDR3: CASSLGSLGTQYF
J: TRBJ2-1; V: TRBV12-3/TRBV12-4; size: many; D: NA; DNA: TGTGCCAGCAGACGAGGGAGTGGCTACAATGAGCAGTTCTTC; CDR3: CASRRGSGYNEQFF
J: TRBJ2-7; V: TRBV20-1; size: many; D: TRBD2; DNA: TGCAGTGCTAGGGTTAGCGGGAGACACGAGCAGTACTTC; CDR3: CSARVSGRHEQYF
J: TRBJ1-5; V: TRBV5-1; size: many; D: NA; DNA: TGCGCCAGCAGTCCCGACGGCGATAGCAATCAGCCCCAGCATTTT; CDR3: CASSPDGDSNQPQHF
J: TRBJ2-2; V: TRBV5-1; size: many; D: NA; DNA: TGCGCCAGCAGCCCGATCCGGGGAGAAGCCACCGGGGAGCTGTTTTTT; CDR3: CASSPIRGEATGELFF
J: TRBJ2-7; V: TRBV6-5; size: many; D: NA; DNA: TGTGCCAGCAGTTACTTCCCCCAGGGCTACGAGCAGTACTTC; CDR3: CASSYFPQGYEQYF
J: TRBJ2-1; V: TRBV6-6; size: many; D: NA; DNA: TGTGCCAGCAGTTACGGGGGGGGCTCCTCCTACAATGAGCAGTTCTTC; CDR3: CASSYGGGSSYNEQFF
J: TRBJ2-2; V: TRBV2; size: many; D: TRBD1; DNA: TGTGCCAGCAGATCTGACAGGGGAAGAACCGGGGAGCTGTTTTTT; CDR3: CASRSDRGRTGELFF
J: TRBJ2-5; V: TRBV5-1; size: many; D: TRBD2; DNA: TGCGCCAGCAGCTTCACGCCTAGCGGGGGAGCGAGGGAGACCCAGTACTTC; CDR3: CASSFTPSGGARETQYF
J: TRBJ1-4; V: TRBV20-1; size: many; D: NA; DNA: TGCAGTGCTATCCAGGAATCCGGGGGAGAAAAACTGTTTTTT; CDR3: CSAIQESGGEKLFF
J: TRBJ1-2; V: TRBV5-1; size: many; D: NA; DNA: TGCGCCAGTACAGGGACCTATGGCTACACCTTC; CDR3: CASTGTYGYTF
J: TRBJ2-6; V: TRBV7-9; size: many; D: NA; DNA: TGTGCCAGCAGCATCCCCGGGACGCCGAGGCTCTTTGGGGCCAACGTCCTGACTTTC; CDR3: CASSIPGTPRLFGANVLTF
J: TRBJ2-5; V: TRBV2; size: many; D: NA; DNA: TGTGCCAGCAGTGAGGTGACCGCCGAGGAGACCCAGTACTTC; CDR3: CASSEVTAEETQYF
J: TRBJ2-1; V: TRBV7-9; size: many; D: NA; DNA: TGTGCCAGCATCCCGCAAGGCGCCTCCTACAATGAGCAGTTCTTC; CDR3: CASIPQGASYNEQFF
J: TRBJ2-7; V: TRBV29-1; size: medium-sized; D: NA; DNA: TGCACCGGGCAATTTGGCTACGAGCAGTACTTC; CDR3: CTGQFGYEQYF
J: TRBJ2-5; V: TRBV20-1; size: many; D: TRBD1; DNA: TGCAGTGCAACCAGGGACAGGGGGACGGAGACCCAGTACTTC; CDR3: CSATRDRGTETQYF
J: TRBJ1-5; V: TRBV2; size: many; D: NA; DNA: TGTGCCAGCAGTGTGGGGCCTCAGCCCCAGCATTTT; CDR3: CASSVGPQPQHF
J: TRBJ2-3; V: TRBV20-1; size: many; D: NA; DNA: TGCAGTGCTAGAGATCCAGTCTCCGGGTTAGATACGCAGTATTTT; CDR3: CSARDPVSGLDTQYF
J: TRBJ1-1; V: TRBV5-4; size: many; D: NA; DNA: TGTGCCAGCAGCCCCCTAAGGTCTCAGGGAGGGGACACTGAAGCTTTCTTT; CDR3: CASSPLRSQGGDTEAFF
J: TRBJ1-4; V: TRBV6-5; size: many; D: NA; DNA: TGTGCCAGCAGGCAAAATGAAAAACTGTTTTTT; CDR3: CASRQNEKLFF
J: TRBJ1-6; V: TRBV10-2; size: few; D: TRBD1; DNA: TGCGCCACCTCCGGGACAGTTAATTCACCCCTCCACTTT; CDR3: CATSGTVNSPLHF
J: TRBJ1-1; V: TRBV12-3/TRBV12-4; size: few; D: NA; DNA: TGTGCCAGCAGTTTAAACTCGGAAACCCTGCGCACTGAAGCTTTCTTT; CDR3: CASSLNSETLRTEAFF
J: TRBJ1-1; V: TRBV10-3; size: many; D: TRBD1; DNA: TGTGCCACACAGGGGGCGCAGGCGAACACTGAAGCTTTCTTT; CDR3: CATQGAQANTEAFF
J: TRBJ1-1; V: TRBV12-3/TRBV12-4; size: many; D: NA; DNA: TGTGCCAGCAGCTTGGGTAGGCTTACTGAAGCTTTCTTT; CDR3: CASSLGRLTEAFF
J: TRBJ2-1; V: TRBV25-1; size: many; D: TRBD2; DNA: TGTGCCAGCAGTGCAGGACTAGCTTTCCATGAGCAGTTCTTC; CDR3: CASSAGLAFHEQFF
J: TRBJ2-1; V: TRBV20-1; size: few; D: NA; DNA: TGCAGTGCTAGAGCAATGGTGGGAGGATACAATGAGCAGTTCTTC; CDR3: CSARAMVGGYNEQFF
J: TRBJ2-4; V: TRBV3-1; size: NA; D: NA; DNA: TGTGCCAGCAGCCAGGACAGTCTACTAGCCAAAAACATTCAGTACTTC; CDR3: CASSQDSLLAKNIQYF
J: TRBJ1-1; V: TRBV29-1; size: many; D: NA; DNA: TGCAGCGTTAAAGGGGGGCCCACTGAAGCTTTCTTT; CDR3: CSVKGGPTEAFF
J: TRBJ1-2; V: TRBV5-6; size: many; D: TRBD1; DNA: TGTGCCAGCAGCCACAAGACAGGGTATGGATCCTATGGCTACACCTTC; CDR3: CASSHKTGYGSYGYTF
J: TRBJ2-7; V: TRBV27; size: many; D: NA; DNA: TGTGCCAGCAGTTTAAGGGACCACTACGAGCAGTACTTC; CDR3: CASSLRDHYEQYF
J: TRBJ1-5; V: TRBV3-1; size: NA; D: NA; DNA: TGTGCCAGCAGCCAATCTCTCCAGAATAAGACCCAGAATTTT; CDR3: CASSQSLQNKTQNF
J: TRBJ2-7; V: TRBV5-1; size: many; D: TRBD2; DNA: TGCGCCAGCAGCATCCCGCGCGGGGGGGTCTACGAGCAGTACTTC; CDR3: CASSIPRGGVYEQYF
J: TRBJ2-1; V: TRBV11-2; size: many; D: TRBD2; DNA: TGTGCCAGCAGCTTCCACGGGACTAGCGGGGGGGCTGGTGAGCAGTTCTTC; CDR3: CASSFHGTSGGAGEQFF
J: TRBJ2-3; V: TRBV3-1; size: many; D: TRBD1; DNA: TGTGCCAGCAGCCGTTCCGGGACAGGGGTGGATACGCAGTATTTT; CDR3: CASSRSGTGVDTQYF
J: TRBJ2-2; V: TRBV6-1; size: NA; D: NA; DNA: TGTGCCAGCATCCCCGGGGGCCGCACCGGGGAGCTGTTTTTT; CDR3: CASIPGGRTGELFF
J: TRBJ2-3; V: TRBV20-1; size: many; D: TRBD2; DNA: TGCAGTGCTAGACAGACTAGCGGGGGGGGTAATACGCAGTATTTT; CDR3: CSARQTSGGGNTQYF
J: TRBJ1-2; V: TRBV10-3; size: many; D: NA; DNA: TGTGCCATCAGCAGGGCTAACTATGGCTACACCTTC; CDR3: CAISRANYGYTF
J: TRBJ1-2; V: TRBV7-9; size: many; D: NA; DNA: TGTGCCAGCAGCCTAGACAGGAGAGATGGCTACACCTTC; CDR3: CASSLDRRDGYTF